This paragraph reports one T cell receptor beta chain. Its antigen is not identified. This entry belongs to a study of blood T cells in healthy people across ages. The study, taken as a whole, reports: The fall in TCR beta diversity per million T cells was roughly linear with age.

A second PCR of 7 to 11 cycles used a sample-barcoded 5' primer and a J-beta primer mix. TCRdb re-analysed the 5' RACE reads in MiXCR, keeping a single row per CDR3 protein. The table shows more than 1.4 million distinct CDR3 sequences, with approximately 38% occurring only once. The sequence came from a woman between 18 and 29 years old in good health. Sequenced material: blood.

CDR3 residues: CATSIYGTEQYF. DNA for the CDR3: TGTGCCACCTCGATATACGGAACCGAGCAGTACTTC. The genes are TRBV12-3 or TRBV12-4 and TRBJ2-7, with D unclear. This CDR3 region has 12 residues. The V gene lost 10 bases and the J gene lost 6 bases, with 16 bases spanning the gap.